The T cell receptor beta chain described here comes from a study of shared clonotypes between healthy human individuals. Every donor was a Caucasian adult from Nashville, Tennessee. The assay was carried out at the deep level. Profiled with immunoSEQ multiplex PCR; TCRdb holds only in-frame clones, not every one. Found here are some 1,100,000 clones, approximately 80% of them singletons; the top ten hold around 0.47%. V was cut by 3 bases and J by 4 bases, with 7 bases left in between. Germline V gene data show CDR1 as SGHTA and CDR2 as FQGNSA. The CDR3 length is 13 residues. Input material: memory CD4+ T cells from PBMCs. Subset defined: CD45RA-negative fraction. The source of this sequence is a man aged 18 to 30 in good health. Some clones in this sample may be carry-over from other donors' samples. The rearrangement joins TRBV7-2 to TRBJ2-1; possibly TRBD1 for D (6 bases). DNA of the CDR3: TGTGCCAGCAGCTTCGGACAGTACAATGAGCAGTTCTTC. Protein product: CASSFGQYNEQFF.